This is a list of T cell receptor beta chains from one sample in a study of T cells in Graves' hyperthyroidism and ophthalmopathy. TCRdb re-called the multiplex PCR reads through MiXCR, storing one row per CDR3 protein. The repertoire holds approximately 420,000 distinct CDR3 sequences, about 13% seen once, with 5% to 6% in the top ten. The sample taken for sequencing was blood. The receptors derive from a woman aged 18-29 years with Graves' hyperthyroidism. Both conserved end residues are part of each CDR3. The D gene is left open where the match is weak. Clone size is given for some rows only: seen once, a few or many times, or a class if the clone is expanded.

v_call: TRBV7-9
clone_size: few
d_call: TRBD2
j_call: TRBJ2-1
cdr3_aa: CATRHLGKRGLAEYNEQFF
cdr3_nt: TGTGCCACCCGCCACCTGGGGAAAAGGGGTCTAGCGGAGTACAATGAGCAGTTCTTC

v_call: TRBV7-2
clone_size: many
d_call: NA
j_call: TRBJ2-3
cdr3_aa: CASSSGPPDTQYF
cdr3_nt: TGTGCCAGCAGCTCGGGACCCCCAGATACGCAGTATTTT

v_call: TRBV7-9
clone_size: NA
d_call: NA
j_call: TRBJ1-4
cdr3_aa: CASSPWEGTNEKLFF
cdr3_nt: TGTGCCAGCAGCCCCTGGGAGGGAACTAATGAAAAACTGTTTTTT

v_call: TRBV12-3/TRBV12-4
clone_size: many
d_call: NA
j_call: TRBJ2-7
cdr3_aa: CASSLKGGGEQYF
cdr3_nt: TGTGCCAGCAGTTTAAAAGGGGGGGGCGAGCAGTACTTC

v_call: TRBV20-1
clone_size: NA
d_call: TRBD1
j_call: TRBJ2-7
cdr3_aa: CSAPQGAYEQYF
cdr3_nt: TGCAGTGCCCCACAGGGGGCCTACGAGCAGTACTTC

v_call: TRBV4-1
clone_size: NA
d_call: TRBD2
j_call: TRBJ2-1
cdr3_aa: CASSQDNTGGPGNEQFF
cdr3_nt: TGCGCCAGCAGCCAAGATAACACGGGAGGGCCGGGGAATGAGCAGTTCTTC

v_call: TRBV18
clone_size: many
d_call: NA
j_call: TRBJ1-6
cdr3_aa: CASSGDSSYNSPLHF
cdr3_nt: TGTGCCAGCTCAGGGGATAGCTCCTATAATTCACCCCTCCACTTT

v_call: TRBV3-1
clone_size: many
d_call: NA
j_call: TRBJ1-5
cdr3_aa: CASSQGQTISNQPQHF
cdr3_nt: TGTGCCAGCAGCCAAGGACAGACAATAAGCAATCAGCCCCAGCATTTT

v_call: TRBV6-2/TRBV6-3
clone_size: NA
d_call: TRBD2
j_call: TRBJ2-7
cdr3_aa: CASSPTSVSYEQYF
cdr3_nt: TGTGCCAGCAGTCCGACTAGCGTTTCCTACGAGCAGTACTTC

v_call: TRBV12-3/TRBV12-4
clone_size: many
d_call: NA
j_call: TRBJ2-3
cdr3_aa: CASGLGVSTDTQYF
cdr3_nt: TGTGCCAGCGGATTGGGGGTTAGCACAGATACGCAGTATTTT

v_call: TRBV7-9
clone_size: NA
d_call: NA
j_call: TRBJ2-7
cdr3_aa: CASSRYSYEQYF
cdr3_nt: TGTGCCAGCAGCCGTTACTCCTACGAGCAGTACTTC

v_call: TRBV10-3
clone_size: few
d_call: TRBD2
j_call: TRBJ2-7
cdr3_aa: CAISELAGGPYERYF
cdr3_nt: TGTGCCATCAGTGAACTAGCGGGAGGGCCCTACGAGCGGTACTTC

v_call: TRBV12-3/TRBV12-4
clone_size: NA
d_call: TRBD2
j_call: TRBJ2-7
cdr3_aa: CASSSAGGYYEQYF
cdr3_nt: TGTGCCAGCAGTTCAGCGGGAGGGTACTACGAGCAGTACTTC

v_call: TRBV3-1
clone_size: NA
d_call: NA
j_call: TRBJ1-5
cdr3_aa: CASSQGEGGNQPQHF
cdr3_nt: TGTGCCAGCAGCCAAGGGGAGGGGGGTAATCAGCCCCAGCATTTT

v_call: TRBV29-1
clone_size: many
d_call: TRBD1
j_call: TRBJ1-1
cdr3_aa: CSVTGTGGTEAFF
cdr3_nt: TGCAGCGTCACCGGGACAGGGGGCACTGAAGCTTTCTTT

v_call: TRBV18
clone_size: NA
d_call: NA
j_call: TRBJ2-5
cdr3_aa: CASSPKGPNGQTQYF
cdr3_nt: TGTGCCAGCTCACCGAAGGGCCCGAACGGCCAGACCCAGTACTTC

v_call: TRBV12-3/TRBV12-4
clone_size: many
d_call: NA
j_call: TRBJ1-5
cdr3_aa: CASSLSGNSNQPQHF
cdr3_nt: TGTGCCAGCAGTTTATCCGGGAATAGCAATCAGCCCCAGCATTTT

v_call: TRBV5-6
clone_size: NA
d_call: NA
j_call: TRBJ1-1
cdr3_aa: CASSSAAEMNTEAFF
cdr3_nt: TGTGCCAGCAGCTCCGCGGCGGAGATGAACACTGAAGCTTTCTTT

v_call: TRBV20-1
clone_size: many
d_call: TRBD2
j_call: TRBJ2-7
cdr3_aa: CSAASGGFYEQYF
cdr3_nt: TGCAGTGCAGCTAGCGGGGGATTCTACGAGCAGTACTTC

v_call: TRBV4-3
clone_size: NA
d_call: TRBD2
j_call: TRBJ2-3
cdr3_aa: CASSHSGSTTDTQYF
cdr3_nt: TGCGCCAGCAGCCACAGCGGGAGTACGACAGATACGCAGTATTTT

v_call: TRBV7-3
clone_size: many
d_call: TRBD2
j_call: TRBJ2-3
cdr3_aa: CASSPTSGRDTQYF
cdr3_nt: TGTGCCAGCAGCCCGACTAGCGGTAGGGATACGCAGTATTTT

v_call: TRBV27
clone_size: many
d_call: TRBD2
j_call: TRBJ2-7
cdr3_aa: CASSYAGAESYEQYF
cdr3_nt: TGTGCCAGCAGTTATGCGGGAGCTGAGTCCTACGAGCAGTACTTC

v_call: TRBV9
clone_size: many
d_call: NA
j_call: TRBJ1-6
cdr3_aa: CASSVDSSYNSPLHF
cdr3_nt: TGTGCCAGCAGCGTAGACAGTTCCTATAATTCACCCCTCCACTTT

v_call: TRBV5-1
clone_size: many
d_call: NA
j_call: TRBJ1-1
cdr3_aa: CASSLGRVLRTEAFF
cdr3_nt: TGCGCCAGCAGCTTGGGTAGGGTCTTGCGCACTGAAGCTTTCTTT

v_call: TRBV9
clone_size: few
d_call: NA
j_call: TRBJ2-7
cdr3_aa: CASSVGERNSEQYF
cdr3_nt: TGTGCCAGCAGCGTGGGGGAACGAAACTCCGAGCAGTACTTC

v_call: TRBV2
clone_size: NA
d_call: NA
j_call: TRBJ2-7
cdr3_aa: CASSERGSEYEQYF
cdr3_nt: TGTGCCAGCAGTGAAAGGGGGAGCGAGTACGAGCAGTACTTC